This TCR beta chain stems from a study of CD4 T cells in relation to SARS-CoV-2 and coronaviruses. Study details: Convalescent patients had median age 38.5 years, range about 20 to 72. Shared crossreactive spike epitopes were mapped to their HLA restriction.

Per the germline V gene, CDR1 is SGHDT and CDR2 is YYEEEE. V shed 5 bases and J shed 2 bases, with 13 bases lying between them. The CDR3 is 14 residues long. Deep TCR-beta sequencing used DNA from uncultured naive and memory CD4+ T cells. Data came from immunoSEQ multiplex PCR; TCRdb stores just in-frame clones and leaves some out. This sample has 35,000 to 40,000 clones, with roughly 90% found just once. As regards this clone: Antigen specificity is unknown.

The study's findings and limits: The cross-reactivity analysis covered only spike protein, not other viral proteins.

The rearrangement links TRBV5-6 to TRBJ1-2; no clear D. The clonotype comes from an adult with COVID-19. Sequencing was carried out using memory CD4+ T cells from PBMCs. The CDR3 is CASRTEGNNYGYTF. The CDR3 DNA reads TGTGCCAGCAGGACTGAGGGCAACAACTATGGCTACACCTTC.